Each of the 24 T cell receptor beta chains below was sequenced from the same sample in a study of Tregs in tolerant kidney transplant recipients. Only in-frame clones appear in the TCRdb table, and some are missing; sequencing was by immunoSEQ multiplex PCR. Seen here are about 240,000 clones, 80% to 85% observed once, and the top ten hold about 0.58%. The sample consisted of CD4+ T cells from blood. Source of these receptors: a human donor in good health.

The rearrangement uses TRBV2 and TRBJ2-3, with a weak D call TRBD2 (6 bases). The CDR3 length is 16 residues. Trimming removed 2 bases from V and 5 bases from J, with 17 bases in between. Germline V gene sequence: CDR1 SNHLY, CDR2 FYNNEI. In DNA, the CDR3 is TGTGCCAGCAGTGAATGGGACGGACTACCTGGAGATACGCAGTATTTT. This gives the protein CASSEWDGLPGDTQYF. Combining the CDR3 with reference TRBV2 and TRBJ2-3 gives the whole variable domain EPEVTQTPSHQVTQMGQEVILRCVPISNHLYFYWYRQILGQKVEFLVSFYNNEISEKSEIFDDQFSVERPDGSNFTLKIRSTKLEDSAMYFCASSEWDGLPGDTQYFGPGTRLTVL.

The chain recombines TRBV6-1 with TRBJ2-3; perhaps TRBD2 as D (6 bases). V lost 6 bases, J lost 2 bases, and 9 bases lay in between. Germline V CDR1 and CDR2: MNHNS, SASEGT. The CDR3 runs to 13 residues. DNA for the CDR3: TGTGCCAGCAGCTCTAGCGCCACAGATACGCAGTATTTT. Protein: CASSSSATDTQYF.

This chain joins TRBV5-1 and TRBJ2-7; D tentatively reads TRBD1 or TRBD2 (5 bases each). Trimming cost V 1 base and J 2 bases, with 10 bases left between them. From germline, CDR1 is SGHRS and CDR2 YFSETQ. The CDR3 is 14 residues long. CDR3 in amino acids: CASSLTVGAYEQYF. CDR3 bases: TGCGCCAGCAGCTTGACGGTGGGGGCCTACGAGCAGTACTTC.

Regarding this clone: This sample also contains other DNA sequences that code for the same CDR3. This rearrangement joins TRBV30 to TRBJ1-1; D unclear. The CDR3 has 13 residues. Germline CDR1 is GTSNPN and CDR2 is SVGIG (reference sequence). Trimming took 0 bases from V and 1 from J, leaving 6 bases between them. CDR3 sequence (DNA): TGTGCCTGGAGTGTGCAAGGGAACACTGAAGCTTTCTTT. It is translated as CAWSVQGNTEAFF. The full variable domain, in which reference TRBV30 and TRBJ1-1 provide the parts outside the CDR3, is SQTIHQWPATLVQPVGSPLSLECTVEGTSNPNLYWYRQAAGRGLQLLFYSVGIGQISSEVPQNLSASRPQDRQFILSSKKLLLSDSGFYLCAWSVQGNTEAFFGQGTRLTVV.

V and J are TRBV27 and TRBJ2-7; 7 bases are shared with TRBD1. Germline loops: CDR1 MNHEY, CDR2 SMNVEV (reference sequence). Unmatched junction bases numbered 3, after V lost 4 bases and J lost 3 bases. This CDR3 has 13 residues. CDR3 nucleotides: TGTGCCAGCAGTTCCCGGGACAGCTACGAGCAGTACTTC. It codes for CASSSRDSYEQYF.

The chain employs TRBV5-4 and TRBJ2-7, with D perhaps matching TRBD2 (6 bases). The CDR3 has 15 amino acids. Germline lookup yields CDR1 SGHNT and CDR2 YYREEE (reference sequence). V was pared by 3 bases and J by 6 bases, with 19 bases between. This CDR3 reads CASSSTAGSAFEQYF. The CDR3 DNA reads TGTGCCAGCAGCTCCACCGCGGGGTCCGCGTTCGAGCAGTACTTC. Full variable domain (missing parts from reference TRBV5-4 and TRBJ2-7): ETGVTQSPTHLIKTRGQQVTLRCSSQSGHNTVSWYQQALGQGPQFIFQYYREEENGRGNFPPRFSGLQFPNYSSELNVNALELDDSALYLCASSSTAGSAFEQYFGPGTRLTVT.

This rearrangement joins TRBV4-2 to TRBJ2-7, with TRBD2 identical over 8 bases. This CDR3 has 14 residues. Germline CDR1 and CDR2: LGHNA and YNFKEQ. The trim removed 4 bases at V and 3 bases at J, leaving 5 bases unmatched. The CDR3 nucleotides read TGTGCCAGCAGCCGGCTCGGGAGGGTCTACGAGCAGTACTTC. Amino acid sequence: CASSRLGRVYEQYF.

The J gene is TRBJ2-1, the V gene TRBV4-1, with 13 bases aligning to TRBD2. Per germline, CDR1 MGHRA and CDR2 YSYEKL. The CDR3 has 18 residues. V dropped 6 bases and J dropped 2; count of bases not matched to a gene: 10. CDR3 amino acids: CASRRVAGTSGTYNEQFF. Here the CDR3 DNA reads TGCGCCAGCAGGCGGGTTGCCGGGACTAGCGGGACCTACAATGAGCAGTTCTTC.

The rearrangement uses TRBV7-9 and TRBJ2-7; 10 positions agree with TRBD2. V was pared by 1 base and J by 5 bases, with 11 bases of the junction left unmatched. This CDR3 region has 17 residues. Looked up from germline, CDR1 is SEHNR and CDR2 is FQNEAQ (reference sequence). The CDR3 coding sequence is TGTGCCAGCAGCTTAGGGCTAGCGGGAGCCCTAGGACACGAGCAGTACTTC. Amino acid sequence: CASSLGLAGALGHEQYF.

This chain uses TRBV5-1 with TRBJ1-2; D is possibly TRBD1 (6 bases). Germline CDR1 is SGHRS and CDR2 is YFSETQ. The V end lost 4 bases, the J end lost 4 bases, and 14 bases lay between the germline ends. The CDR3 spans 14 residues. DNA of the CDR3: TGCGCCAGCAGCGGGATAGGGGGGACCTATGGCTACACCTTC. Protein sequence: CASSGIGGTYGYTF.

The chain carries TRBV30 and TRBJ2-7; possible D gene TRBD1, 6 bases. In germline, CDR1 is GTSNPN, CDR2 SVGIG (reference sequence). The CDR3 length is 14 residues. V dropped 2 bases and J dropped 4 bases, with 15 bases sitting between them. For the CDR3, the DNA is TGTGCCTGGAGTCTCCCGGGACACACATACGAGCAGTACTTC. It yields the protein CAWSLPGHTYEQYF.

This clone turned up a few times. This chain uses TRBV6-1 with TRBJ1-2; unclear D gene. Germline V lookup: CDR1 MNHNS, CDR2 SASEGT. This CDR3 has 13 amino acids. Trimming stripped 0 bases from V and 1 base from J, with 3 bases between. The CDR3 DNA is TGTGCCAGCAGTGAAGCTGGTAACTATGGCTACACCTTC. It translates to CASSEAGNYGYTF.

This clone was observed once. CDR3 loop: CASRYQGTTNEKLFF. For the CDR3, the DNA is TGTGCCAGCAGATATCAGGGTACAACTAATGAAAAACTGTTTTTT. The rearrangement uses TRBV6-6 and TRBJ1-4; perhaps TRBD1 as D (5 bases). Germline CDR1 MNHNY, CDR2 SVGAGI (reference sequence). With 6 bases removed from V and 0 bases from J, the gap between germline ends came to 11 bases. This CDR3 comprises 15 residues.

The rearrangement joins TRBV6-5 to TRBJ2-7, with unresolved D. There are 14 residues in the CDR3. Trimming cost V 5 bases and J 3 bases, with 14 bases left between them. Germline CDR1 and CDR2: MNHEY and SVGAGI. CDR3 sequence reads: CASSAAGPIYEQYF. For the CDR3, the DNA is TGTGCCAGCAGTGCCGCTGGGCCGATCTACGAGCAGTACTTC.

The chain uses TRBV21-1 and TRBJ2-7. TRBV21-1 is labeled a pseudogene. This CDR3 contains 16 residues. The CDR3 region is CASSSIGYGMDYEQYF. In nucleotides, the CDR3 is TGTGCCAGCAGCTCGATCGGGTATGGGATGGACTACGAGCAGTACTTC.

The rearrangement joins TRBV11-2 to TRBJ2-5; D is unresolved. The CDR3 extends over 12 amino acids. Germline assignment: CDR1 SGHAT and CDR2 FQNNGV. Trimming shortened V by 5 bases and J by 4 bases, and 8 bases separated the two germline ends. This CDR3 is CASSAEVETQYF. The CDR3 DNA is TGTGCCAGCAGCGCCGAGGTAGAGACCCAGTACTTC.

The chain uses TRBV5-8 and TRBJ1-2; 11 bases line up with TRBD1. Germline V gives CDR1 SGHTS, CDR2 YDEGEE. J gave up 4 bases and V 3 bases, and 2 bases lay outside the gene matches. This CDR3 is 14 amino acids long. CDR3 sequence (DNA): TGTGCCAGCAGCTCGGGACAGGGGGGCTATGGCTACACCTTC. This gives the protein CASSSGQGGYGYTF.

This chain uses TRBV6-5 with TRBJ1-5, with TRBD1 identical over 8 bases. CDR1 is MNHEY and CDR2 is SVGAGI in the germline V gene. CDR3 length: 15 residues. The V gene end was trimmed by 5 bases and the J gene end by 4 bases; junction bases not matched to a gene: 7. CDR3 DNA sequence: TGTGCCAGCAGTAGGGACAGGAGGGAGAATCAGCCCCAGCATTTT. Translating it yields CASSRDRRENQPQHF.

This chain links TRBV4-1 with TRBJ2-5; TRBD1 might be the D (6 bases). The DNA end lines up better with TRBJ2-7; the J call may be wrong. Germline CDR1 reads MGHRA; CDR2 reads YSYEKL. The CDR3 loop spans 15 amino acids. DNA for the CDR3: TGCGCCAGCAGCCCCGGTCAGGGGCCCTCCTACGAGCAGTACTTC. Its protein product is CASSPGQGPSYEQYF.

Note on this clone: The same CDR3 also results from other DNA sequences found in this sample. The chain is built from TRBV27 and TRBJ2-6; D uncertain. The V end lost 6 bases, the J end lost 0 bases, and 3 bases lay between the germline ends. The CDR3 spans 13 residues. Looked up from germline, CDR1 is MNHEY and CDR2 is SMNVEV (reference sequence). CDR3 region: CASSLSGANVLTF. The CDR3 DNA follows: TGTGCCAGCAGCCTCTCTGGGGCCAACGTCCTGACTTTC.

The chain links TRBV5-1 to TRBJ2-1; D is uncertain. The germline gives CDR1 SGHRS, CDR2 YFSETQ. The CDR3 has 12 amino acids. With 1 base removed from V and 7 bases from J, the gap between germline ends came to 6 bases. The CDR3 nucleotides are TGCGCCAGCAGCTTGACCCTAAATGAGCAGTTCTTC. Its protein product is CASSLTLNEQFF.

Note on this clone: Different DNA sequences within this sample yield the same CDR3. The chain recombines TRBV9 with TRBJ1-5; D uncertain. Per the germline V gene, CDR1 is SGDLS and CDR2 is YYNGEE. The ends were cut back, 0 bases at V and 4 bases at J, with 5 bases in the middle. The CDR3 totals 13 residues. The CDR3 reads CASSVGENQPQHF. The DNA of the CDR3 is TGTGCCAGCAGCGTAGGTGAGAATCAGCCCCAGCATTTT.

The J gene is TRBJ2-2, the V gene TRBV4-1, with 9 bases fitting TRBD2. The germline gives CDR1 MGHRA, CDR2 YSYEKL. V lost 0 bases and J lost 4; bases outside the gene matches: 6. The CDR3 length is 17 residues. The DNA for the CDR3 is TGCGCCAGCAGCCAAGATGTAGCGGGAGCCAGCACCGGGGAGCTGTTTTTT. Translated: CASSQDVAGASTGELFF.

The V and J genes are TRBV11-2 and TRBJ1-1; a weak D match, TRBD1 (5 bases). Germline lookup yields CDR1 SGHAT and CDR2 FQNNGV. This CDR3 spans 15 amino acids. Trimming pared 5 bases from V and 6 bases from J, leaving 19 bases between. The CDR3 region has the DNA TGTGCCAGCAGCCAACAGACAGCCAACGACGCTGAAGCTTTCTTT. Encoded protein: CASSQQTANDAEAFF.